The 14 T cell receptor beta chains given below trace back to one sample, sequenced in a study of molecular identifiers for immune sequencing clone quantification. TCRdb recomputed calls from the PCR reads with MiXCR, one row per CDR3 protein. This sample yields over 35,000 distinct CDR3 sequences, of which 24% are seen a single time; around 0.97% belongs to the top ten. Sample: naive CD8+ T cells from blood, with Jurkat cell RNA spiked in. Subset: FACS-sorted CD8+CD4-CCR7+CD45RA+ naive T cells. These receptors were obtained from a human donor in good health. Some libraries in this study had Jurkat cell RNA spiked in.

Of note for this clonotype: This sequence may be a read error, since a much larger clone differs from it by one base. The conserved final phenylalanine or tryptophan is absent from the CDR3, which likely points to a read error. V usage is TRBV10-3 and J usage is TRBJ2-5; D call uncertain. This CDR3 comprises 13 residues. Per germline, CDR1 ENHRY and CDR2 SYGVKD. The germline V and J ends were trimmed by 3 bases and 2 bases, with 7 bases remaining between them. For the CDR3, the DNA is TGTGCCATCAGTGATGGGATGCAAGAGACCCAGTACTTA. Translating it yields CAISDGMQETQYL.

This sequence joins TRBV4-3 and TRBJ2-7; 8 nucleotides agree with TRBD2. This CDR3 spans 15 amino acids. J lost 0 bases, V lost 6 bases, and 7 bases had no gene match. Germline CDR1 and CDR2: LGHNA and YSLEER. This CDR3 reads CASSPGGTTSYEQYF. The CDR3 DNA is TGCGCCAGCAGTCCGGGGGGGACGACCTCCTACGAGCAGTACTTC.

This chain's CDR3 is CSPQGCRAYEQYF. CDR3 DNA sequence: TGCAGTCCGCAGGGGTGCAGAGCCTACGAGCAGTACTTC. This chain uses TRBV20-1 with TRBJ2-7; possible D gene TRBD1, 6 bases. The CDR3 sequence is 13 residues long. Trimming removed 8 bases at V and 2 bases at J, with 16 bases between. CDR1 and CDR2 from the germline V gene are DFQATT and SNEGSKA (reference sequence).

Of note for this clonotype: A much more abundant neighbour one base away suggests this may be a read error. V gene TRBV7-9 combines with J gene TRBJ2-7; TRBD1 is a possible D gene (5 bases). In germline, CDR1 is SEHNR, CDR2 FQNEAQ (reference sequence). This CDR3 comprises 12 residues. This CDR3 is CANSLGAGEQYF. As DNA, the CDR3 is TGTGCCAACAGCTTAGGGGCCGGGGAGCAGTACTTC.

On this clonotype itself: A much more abundant neighbour one base away suggests this may be a read error. The chain uses TRBV20-1 and TRBJ2-7; possible D gene TRBD1, 6 bases. V dropped 6 bases and J dropped 7 bases, with 19 bases sitting between them. CDR3 length: 13 amino acids. Germline V gene sequence: CDR1 DFQATT, CDR2 SNEGSKA (reference sequence). The CDR3 loop is CSARTDVGLEQYF. Here the CDR3 DNA reads TGCAGTGCGAGGACAGATGTAGGCCTGGAGCAGTACTTC.

Turning to this clonotype: A much larger clone sits a single nucleotide away, making a read error possible. The chain has TRBV2 and TRBJ1-5, with 7 bases identical to TRBD1. The CDR3 covers 15 residues. CDR1 and CDR2 from the germline V gene are SNHLY and FYNNEI. The J segment lost 6 bases and the V segment lost 5 bases, leaving 10 bases of the junction unmatched. The CDR3 region has the DNA TGTGCCAGCAGTACCAACGACAGGGCCGCTCAGCCCCAGCATTTT. Its protein product is CASSTNDRAAQPQHF.

Notes on this clonotype: The junction and the germline gene differ at one end; a read error may be behind it. The chain has TRBV20-1 and TRBJ2-5; no definite D call. CDR1 and CDR2 (germline): DFQATT, SNEGSKA (reference sequence). CDR3 length: 12 residues. The chain's CDR3 is CSVRDVAEAQYF. The CDR3 DNA sequence: TGCAGTGTTAGAGATGTAGCAGAGGCCCAGTACTTC.

This clonotype appeared many times. The V gene is TRBV28, the J gene TRBJ2-5; tentative D call: TRBD1 (7 bases). CDR1 MDHEN and CDR2 SYDVKM come from the germline V gene. This CDR3 has 15 residues. V gave up 6 bases and J gave up 1 base, with 15 bases separating them. CDR3 protein: CASRIGGGSQETQYF. DNA for the CDR3: TGTGCCAGCAGAATTGGAGGGGGCAGCCAAGAGACCCAGTACTTC.

Remarks on this clonotype: A read error may explain this, as a much larger clone is one base away. The rearrangement uses TRBV28 and TRBJ2-5; D gene unclear. Germline V gene data show CDR1 as MDHEN and CDR2 as SYDVKM. The CDR3 length is 13 residues. With 0 bases removed from V and 3 bases from J, the gap between germline ends came to 5 bases. CDR3 sequence (DNA): TGTGCCAGCAGTTTATGGAGGAAAGAGACCCAGTACTTC. Its translation is CASSLWRKETQYF. Complete variable domain (other parts from reference TRBV28 and TRBJ2-5): DVKVTQSSRYLVKRTGEKVFLECVQDMDHENMFWYRQDPGLGLRLIYFSYDVKMKEKGDIPEGYSVSREKKERFSLILESASTNQTSMYLCASSLWRKETQYFGPGTRLLVL.

This clonotype has at least ten counts. This sequence joins TRBV28 and TRBJ2-2; D not certain. Germline V gene sequence: CDR1 MDHEN, CDR2 SYDVKM. The V and J ends lost 2 bases and 0 bases respectively, with 13 bases between them. The CDR3 loop spans 17 amino acids. This CDR3 is CASSLDEQTPNTGELFF. As DNA, the CDR3 is TGTGCCAGCAGTTTAGACGAACAGACCCCGAACACCGGGGAGCTGTTTTTT.

This clonotype was seen repeatedly, ten times or more. The V and J genes are TRBV4-3 and TRBJ1-2; weak D call: TRBD1 (5 bases). The CDR3 has 17 residues. The germline gives CDR1 LGHNA, CDR2 YSLEER. Trimming shortened V by 4 bases and J by 2 bases, and 20 bases separated the two germline ends. The CDR3 nucleotides read TGCGCCAGCAGCCCCGGGGTTGCAGGGACTATAAACTATGGCTACACCTTC. As protein: CASSPGVAGTINYGYTF.

This clonotype was counted at least ten times. The rearrangement joins TRBV19 to TRBJ1-1; possible D gene TRBD1, 5 bases. From germline, CDR1 is LNHDA and CDR2 SQIVND (reference sequence). The CDR3 consists of 13 residues. The V gene lost 10 bases and the J gene lost 5 bases, with 17 bases spanning the gap. The CDR3 nucleotides read TGTGCCACCACCTGGGGGGGATGGACTGAAGCTTTCTTT. Its protein is CATTWGGWTEAFF. Combining the CDR3 with reference TRBV19 and TRBJ1-1 gives the whole variable domain DGGITQSPKYLFRKEGQNVTLSCEQNLNHDAMYWYRQDPGQGLRLIYYSQIVNDFQKGDIAEGYSVSREKKESFPLTVTSAQKNPTAFYLCATTWGGWTEAFFGQGTRLTVV.

In its sample, this clonotype was seen many times. The V gene is TRBV7-9, the J gene TRBJ1-1, with TRBD1 matching 9 bases. V shed 4 bases, J shed 11 bases, and the junction held 5 bases outside the gene matches. Germline assignment: CDR1 SEHNR and CDR2 FQNEAQ (reference sequence). The CDR3 loop spans 12 amino acids. CDR3 amino acids: CASSSRQGGAFF. As DNA, the CDR3 is TGTGCCAGCAGCTCTCGACAGGGGGGTGCTTTCTTT.

This clonotype was seen repeatedly, ten times or more. The V call is TRBV5-6, the J call TRBJ2-3, with D perhaps TRBD1 or TRBD2 (8 bases each). The ends were cut back, 4 bases at V and 4 bases at J, with 31 bases in the middle. Germline CDR1 reads SGHDT; CDR2 reads YYEEEE. This CDR3 is built from 20 residues. The CDR3 nucleotides are TGTGCCAGCAGCCCCGGACAGGGAGAGACTAGCGTTTGGTTTGCAGATACGCAGTATTTT. Translation: CASSPGQGETSVWFADTQYF.